This entry lists 21 T cell receptor beta chains sequenced from one sample in a study of spatial heterogeneity in lung cancer (dated by TCRdb to the late 2010s). Here is what the overall study found, with its caveats: The tumor nonsynonymous mutation count correlated with the number of expanded alpha and beta TCRs within the tumor.

Library method: 5' RACE. The instrument was a NextSeq 500. TCRdb reprocessed the public reads (quality trimming at Q25 with fastp, clone calling with MiXCR) and kept in-frame beta chains. Every distinct CDR3 protein forms one entry, paired with its most common genes and DNA. The sample table contains about 5,700 distinct CDR3 sequences; only one count was recorded for 15% to 20% of them. The ten largest clones add up to under 13% of the sample. In light of the paper, this sample's time point label describes: sample taken at primary tumor resection. No antigen has been identified for these receptors. The material was lung tumor tissue, obtained at surgery. Receptor source: a male donor with early-stage non-small cell lung cancer.

The rearrangement links TRBV6-1 to TRBJ2-7; D gene ambiguous. Trimming took off 0 bases at V and 5 bases at J, with 5 bases between the two ends. The V gene's germline CDR1 is MNHNS and CDR2 SASEGT. The CDR3 consists of 12 residues. The CDR3 region is CASSEARDEQYF. The DNA for the CDR3 is TGTGCCAGCAGTGAAGCTAGGGACGAGCAGTACTTC.

This clonotype is classed as medium-sized. The V call is TRBV4-1, the J call TRBJ1-5; the match to TRBD1 covers 7 bases. Germline V gene sequence: CDR1 MGHRA, CDR2 YSYEKL. The CDR3 covers 17 residues. Trimming cost V 4 bases and J 0 bases; bases outside gene matches: 9. CDR3 coding DNA: TGCGCCAGCAGCCCGCCCCAGACAGGGTATAGCAATCAGCCCCAGCATTTT. This encodes CASSPPQTGYSNQPQHF.

This clonotype was observed a few times. The germline gene is not matched at one end of the junction; a read error may be the cause. The J gene is TRBJ2-2, the V gene TRBV7-6; TRBD2 matches at 9 bases. The CDR3 extends over 14 amino acids. The germline V gene encodes CDR1 SGHVS and CDR2 FNYEAQ. The CDR3 sequence: CVSSFSGRTGELFF. DNA of the CDR3: TGTGTCAGCAGCTTTAGCGGGAGAACCGGGGAGCTGTTTTTT. Full variable domain (rest looked up from reference TRBV7-6 and TRBJ2-2): GAGVSQSPRYKVTKRGQDVALRCDPISGHVSLYWYRQALGQGPEFLTYFNYEAQQDKSGLPNDRFSAERPEGSISTLTIQRTEQRDSAMYRCVSSFSGRTGELFFGEGSRLTVL.

Sample share makes this clonotype medium-sized (0.01 to 0.1%). The V gene is TRBV20-1, the J gene TRBJ2-3; 9 nucleotides align to TRBD2. The germline CDR1 and CDR2 sequences are DFQATT and SNEGSKA (reference sequence). V dropped 5 bases and J dropped 3; count of bases not matched to a gene: 6. This CDR3 is built from 14 residues. This chain's CDR3 is CSAPSGMGTDTQYF. The DNA for the CDR3 is TGCAGTGCTCCTAGCGGGATGGGTACAGATACGCAGTATTTT.

This clonotype was detected ten times or more. V gene TRBV7-8 combines with J gene TRBJ2-3, with D possibly being TRBD1 (6 bases). The germline V and J ends were trimmed by 6 bases and 3 bases, with 10 bases remaining between them. The germline CDR1 and CDR2 sequences are SGHVS and FQNEAQ. The CDR3 covers 13 residues. The CDR3 protein is CASRTTGTDTQYF. Written as DNA, the CDR3 is TGTGCCAGCAGAACCACAGGGACAGATACGCAGTATTTT. Full variable domain (missing parts from reference TRBV7-8 and TRBJ2-3): GAGVSQSPRYKVAKRGQDVALRCDPISGHVSLFWYQQALGQGPEFLTYFQNEAQLDKSGLPSDRFFAERPEGSVSTLKIQRTQQEDSAVYLCASRTTGTDTQYFGPGTRLTVL.

Judged by abundance, this clonotype is medium-sized. This rearrangement joins TRBV6-2 or TRBV6-3 to TRBJ2-3; D is unresolved. Trimming cost V 8 bases and J 1 base, with 10 bases left between them. Germline V CDR1 and CDR2: MNHEY, SVGEGT. This CDR3 region has 13 residues. The DNA for the CDR3 is TGTGCCAGCTTTCTGGCTGGCACAGATACGCAGTATTTT. Protein: CASFLAGTDTQYF.

This clonotype is termed medium-sized. The V gene is TRBV5-6, the J gene TRBJ1-1; no definite D call. The CDR3 sequence is 16 residues long. Trimming shortened V by 2 bases and J by 0 bases, and 14 bases separated the two germline ends. Germline lookup yields CDR1 SGHDT and CDR2 YYEEEE. The CDR3 nucleotides are TGTGCCAGCAGCTTATTGAACGGAATCATGAACACTGAAGCTTTCTTT. The encoded protein is CASSLLNGIMNTEAFF.

This clonotype was seen a single time. The chain has TRBV12-3 or TRBV12-4 and TRBJ1-6; D is undetermined. This CDR3 spans 14 amino acids. V gave up 1 base and J gave up 7 bases, with 8 bases separating them. CDR3 sequence (DNA): TGTGCCAGCAGTTTAGGGCAGTTAAATTCACCCCTCCACTTT. Amino acids: CASSLGQLNSPLHF.

By its share, this clonotype is medium-sized (0.01 to 0.1%). The chain combines TRBV4-1 with TRBJ1-2; D remains ambiguous. In germline, CDR1 is MGHRA, CDR2 YSYEKL. The CDR3 has 16 residues. V lost 4 bases, J lost 0 bases, and 15 bases lay in between. CDR3 nucleotide sequence: TGCGCCAGCAGCCCAGAGTCGGCAGCCACTAACTATGGCTACACCTTC. Its protein is CASSPESAATNYGYTF.

By sample share, this clonotype is medium-sized. The CDR3 loop is CASSELGVEQFF. The CDR3 DNA is TGTGCCAGCAGTGAATTGGGGGTCGAGCAGTTCTTC. The chain uses TRBV2 and TRBJ2-1, with D perhaps assigned TRBD1 or TRBD2 (5 bases each). CDR1 SNHLY and CDR2 FYNNEI come from the germline V gene. Trimming took 2 bases from V and 10 from J, leaving 9 bases between them. The CDR3 has 12 amino acids.

This clonotype was counted ten times or more. The chain recombines TRBV11-2 with TRBJ2-5; TRBD1 aligns across 10 bases. The V gene end was trimmed by 4 bases and the J gene end by 2 bases; junction bases not matched to a gene: 4. The CDR3 covers 15 residues. CDR1 and CDR2 from the germline V gene are SGHAT and FQNNGV. In nucleotides, the CDR3 is TGTGCCAGCAGCTCATGGGACAGGGGACAAGAGACCCAGTACTTC. It encodes CASSSWDRGQETQYF.

This clonotype is judged medium-sized. The CDR3 sequence: CSARSPSTDTQYF. CDR3 bases: TGCAGTGCTCGCTCCCCTAGCACAGATACGCAGTATTTT. The V call is TRBV20-1, the J call TRBJ2-3; no definite D call. CDR1 and CDR2 from the germline V gene are DFQATT and SNEGSKA (reference sequence). V shed 5 bases and J shed 0 bases, with 9 bases lying between them. The CDR3 is 13 residues long.

A few counts support this clonotype. The DNA of the CDR3 is TGTGCCAGCAGCCGTCCGGACAAGAACACTGAAGCTTTCTTT. Its protein product is CASSRPDKNTEAFF. This rearrangement joins TRBV9 to TRBJ1-1; a possible D gene is TRBD1 (5 bases). The CDR3 totals 14 residues. V gave up 4 bases and J gave up 1 base, with 11 bases separating them. In germline, CDR1 is SGDLS, CDR2 YYNGEE.

Concerning this clonotype itself: Germline is not matched at one junction end, which may reflect a read error. This chain connects TRBV27 to TRBJ1-5, with no clear D. The germline V gene encodes CDR1 MNHEY and CDR2 SMNVEV (reference sequence). This CDR3 is 15 amino acids long. CDR3 protein: CASSFHGDSDQPQHF. CDR3 nucleotide sequence: TGTGCCAGCAGTTTTCATGGGGATAGCGATCAGCCCCAGCATTTT.

The rearrangement links TRBV29-1 to TRBJ2-3, with 7 bases aligning to TRBD2. V lost 1 base to trimming and J lost 5 bases; unmatched junction nucleotides: 3. This CDR3 spans 13 amino acids. Germline V gives CDR1 SQVTM, CDR2 ANQGSEA. The CDR3 DNA reads TGCAGCGTTGAAGTGGCGGGAGAAGATACGCAGTATTTT. It encodes CSVEVAGEDTQYF.

This clonotype rates as large. The genes are TRBV19 and TRBJ2-1; D assignment may be TRBD1 or TRBD2 (5 bases each). V was clipped by 5 bases and J by 4 bases, with 15 bases between them. This CDR3 has 15 amino acids. The germline CDR1 and CDR2 sequences are LNHDA and SQIVND (reference sequence). This CDR3 is CASSESGAPYNEQFF. Written as DNA, the CDR3 is TGTGCCAGTAGTGAGTCCGGGGCCCCTTACAATGAGCAGTTCTTC.

This chain uses TRBV20-1 with TRBJ2-6, with 9 bases matching TRBD1. The germline V gene has CDR1 DFQATT and CDR2 SNEGSKA (reference sequence). Trimming cost V 0 bases and J 1 base; bases outside gene matches: 7. This CDR3 region has 18 residues. The DNA of the CDR3 is TGCAGTGCTAGAGACCCACAGGGGGCTCGTTCTGGGGCCAACGTCCTGACTTTC. Residues: CSARDPQGARSGANVLTF.

On this clonotype itself: Relative to the germline gene, one junction end is altered; a read error may explain this. The chain joins TRBV28 to TRBJ2-7; D gene uncertain. The CDR3 has 14 residues. The germline gives CDR1 MDHEN, CDR2 SYDVKM. The DNA for the CDR3 is TGTGCCAGCTGTTTGGGGTACAGCCTCTACGAGCAGTACTTC. Amino acid sequence: CASCLGYSLYEQYF.

This clonotype was detected a few times. The chain has TRBV6-5 and TRBJ2-1; 12 nucleotides align to TRBD1. CDR1 MNHEY and CDR2 SVGAGI come from the germline V gene. Losses at the gene ends were 3 bases for V and 6 bases for J; bases not matched to a gene: 9. The CDR3 runs 17 residues. DNA for the CDR3: TGTGCCAGCAGTTATATAGTGGGGACAGGGGGCTTCAATGAGCAGTTCTTC. Amino acid sequence: CASSYIVGTGGFNEQFF.

This clonotype was counted a few times. The CDR3: CATRGAGMMGNEQFF. In DNA form, the CDR3 reads TGTGCCACCAGGGGGGCAGGGATGATGGGCAATGAGCAGTTCTTC. The chain links TRBV15 to TRBJ2-1; tentatively, D is TRBD1 (6 bases). V lost 6 bases to trimming and J lost 6 bases, with 18 bases between them. CDR1 and CDR2 (germline): LNHNV, YYDKDF (reference sequence). CDR3 length equals 15 residues.

The chain couples TRBV28 to TRBJ2-2, with 10 bases aligning to TRBD2. The CDR3 covers 15 residues. CDR1 and CDR2 from the germline V gene are MDHEN and SYDVKM. The V and J ends lost 6 bases and 4 bases, in that order; junction bases with no gene match: 5. The CDR3 loop reads CASSWGLAFTGELFF. As DNA, the CDR3 is TGTGCCAGCAGCTGGGGACTAGCGTTCACCGGGGAGCTGTTTTTT.